This T cell receptor beta chain was documented in a study of cytomegalovirus exposure and HLA in healthy donors. The CDR3 sequence is 15 residues long. V was trimmed by 4 bases and J by 2 bases, leaving 15 bases between them. Germline V gene sequence: CDR1 SGHRS, CDR2 YFSETQ. Healthy donors of bone marrow made up the group. The primer mix had 60 Vbeta and 13 Jbeta primers. Using immunoSEQ multiplex PCR, the repertoire was profiled, and TCRdb retains in-frame clones only, with some absent. There are around 40,000 clones in the sample; roughly 87% occur only once, and roughly 8% lies in the top ten. Overall study results and limits: Per a later analysis, HLA-associated TCR beta chains showed more clonal expansion than other, equally common TCR beta chains. A few chains tied to CMV proved CMV antigen-specific in vitro.

A remark on this clone: Its cognate antigen is unknown.

The TCR comes from a woman in her 40s in good health and CMV-seropositive. Input material: PBMCs. The chain has TRBV5-1 and TRBJ2-5; D may be TRBD2 (6 bases). CDR3 loop: CASSLLAGIQETQYF. The CDR3 DNA sequence: TGCGCCAGCAGCCTTCTCGCGGGGATACAAGAGACCCAGTACTTC.